These 28 T cell receptor beta chains originate from one sample sequenced in a study of vaccination and CD4 T cells after COVID-19. No antigen has been assigned to these receptors. The Oncomine TCR Beta short-read assay generated sequence data from the DNA of cultured CD4+ T cells. Investigators isolated genomic DNA from cultured CD4+ T cells. TCRdb reanalysed the PCR reads using MiXCR and keeps one entry per CDR3 protein. The table lists about 9,100 distinct CDR3 sequences, more than 25% of them singletons, with about 11% in the top ten. Treatment indicated: approximately 10-day PBMC culture with coronavirus spike peptide pools or control peptides (ViraFEST assay). Samples of CD4+ T cells were obtained from the unexposed donor before the COVID-19 pandemic (2011-2018). The specimen was CD4+ T cells from blood, cultured in vitro. The receptors shown here come from a human donor in good health.

The chain uses TRBV7-9 and TRBJ2-7; D could derive from TRBD1 or TRBD2 (5 bases each). In germline, CDR1 is SEHNR, CDR2 FQNEAQ (reference sequence). CDR3 size: 16 residues. With 4 bases removed from V and 3 bases from J, the gap between germline ends came to 19 bases. CDR3 DNA: TGTGCCAGCAGCTATAAACTGGGACCTCGATACTACGAGCAGTACTTC. It is translated as CASSYKLGPRYYEQYF.

Only a few counts were recorded for this clonotype. The chain combines TRBV28 with TRBJ2-5; D gene unclear. V was trimmed by 5 bases and J by 3 bases, leaving 10 bases between them. The CDR3 is made up of 13 amino acids. Germline CDR1 reads MDHEN; CDR2 reads SYDVKM. CDR3 amino acids: CASSIVHKETQYF. Written as DNA, the CDR3 is TGTGCCAGCAGTATCGTACACAAAGAGACCCAGTACTTC.

This clonotype was counted between two and nine times. The gene calls are TRBV30 and TRBJ1-2; the match to TRBD1 covers 9 bases. J was trimmed by 4 bases and V by 5 bases; bases with no gene match: 5. Germline CDR1 and CDR2: GTSNPN and SVGIG (reference sequence). The CDR3 is made up of 13 amino acids. CDR3 sequence reads: CAWGQGRLYGYTF. CDR3 bases: TGTGCCTGGGGACAGGGGCGGCTCTATGGCTACACCTTC.

This sequence joins TRBV4-1 and TRBJ1-1, with D maybe TRBD1 (5 bases). The CDR3 is 15 amino acids. Germline V gene sequence: CDR1 MGHRA, CDR2 YSYEKL. Trimming cost V 3 bases and J 6 bases, with 17 bases left between them. CDR3 sequence: CASSQPGRGRPEAFF. The DNA for the CDR3 is TGCGCCAGCAGCCAGCCGGGAAGGGGTCGACCTGAAGCTTTCTTT.

This clonotype was detected only a few times. This rearrangement joins TRBV6-5 to TRBJ2-7; D call uncertain. The CDR3 totals 14 residues. Trimming removed 0 bases at V and 1 base at J, with 7 bases between. The V gene's germline CDR1 is MNHEY and CDR2 SVGAGI. CDR3 amino acids: CASSYSKVSYEQYF. CDR3 nucleotides: TGTGCCAGCAGTTACTCGAAGGTTTCCTACGAGCAGTACTTC.

This clonotype was counted a few times. This chain uses TRBV12-3 or TRBV12-4 with TRBJ1-2; D is uncertain. Trimming left V 4 bases short and J 5 bases short, with 14 bases between. The CDR3 is 14 amino acids. This CDR3 is CASSSFRVGYGYTF. Here the CDR3 DNA reads TGTGCCAGCAGTTCCTTCCGGGTTGGGTATGGCTACACCTTC.

This sequence joins TRBV7-8 and TRBJ1-1; 10 bases map to TRBD1. There are 14 residues in the CDR3. Germline CDR1 SGHVS, CDR2 FQNEAQ. The J segment lost 4 bases and the V segment lost 5 bases, leaving 4 bases of the junction unmatched. CDR3 sequence (DNA): TGTGCCAGCAGCGTGGGACAGGGGAGCACTGAAGCTTTCTTT. It is translated as CASSVGQGSTEAFF. Drawing the rest from reference TRBV7-8 and TRBJ1-1, the complete variable domain is GAGVSQSPRYKVAKRGQDVALRCDPISGHVSLFWYQQALGQGPEFLTYFQNEAQLDKSGLPSDRFFAERPEGSVSTLKIQRTQQEDSAVYLCASSVGQGSTEAFFGQGTRLTVV.

The chain employs TRBV27 and TRBJ2-7; 10 nucleotides match TRBD2. CDR3 length equals 13 residues. CDR1 and CDR2 from the germline V gene are MNHEY and SMNVEV (reference sequence). After removal of 6 bases from V and 3 bases from J, the junction contained 2 bases not matched to a gene. The CDR3 spells CASRLAGRYEQYF. Written as DNA, the CDR3 is TGTGCCAGCAGACTAGCGGGGCGCTACGAGCAGTACTTC.

This chain uses TRBV20-1 with TRBJ1-1; D gene ambiguous. CDR1 and CDR2 (germline): DFQATT, SNEGSKA (reference sequence). The CDR3 covers 14 residues. V lost 6 bases and J 5 bases, leaving 19 bases between the germline ends. The CDR3 spells CSATRPRVRTEAFF. Here the CDR3 DNA reads TGCAGTGCCACCCGACCGAGGGTGCGAACTGAAGCTTTCTTT.

This chain connects TRBV5-4 to TRBJ2-1; 9 bases fit TRBD1. The CDR3 is 15 residues long. Germline trimming cut 3 bases from V and 9 bases from J; bases unmatched to any gene: 10. CDR1 is SGHNT, CDR2 YYREEE, per germline (reference sequence). The CDR3 sequence: CASSWPRTGEAEQFF. The CDR3 DNA follows: TGTGCCAGCAGCTGGCCCCGGACAGGGGAGGCTGAGCAGTTCTTC.

This clonotype appeared a few times. This chain connects TRBV6-5 to TRBJ1-5, with no clear D. Germline V lookup: CDR1 MNHEY, CDR2 SVGAGI. The length of the CDR3 is 15 residues. Between the trimmed V and J ends, which lost 0 bases and 5 bases, there was a span of 11 bases. CDR3 loop: CASSYSYSEDQPQHF. CDR3 nucleotide sequence: TGTGCCAGCAGTTACTCGTATTCAGAGGATCAGCCCCAGCATTTT.

The chain has TRBV7-3 and TRBJ2-1, with 11 bases identical to TRBD2. Losses at the gene ends were 3 bases for V and 4 bases for J; bases not matched to a gene: 2. CDR1 and CDR2 (germline): SGHTA, FQGTGA. The CDR3 is made up of 15 amino acids. CDR3 DNA: TGTGCCAGCAGCTTGGGACTAGCGGCTTACAATGAGCAGTTCTTC. Translated, it gives CASSLGLAAYNEQFF.

The chain recombines TRBV18 with TRBJ2-5; D not certain. V lost 3 bases and J lost 5, with 10 bases in between. Germline V lookup: CDR1 KGHSH, CDR2 LQKENI. The CDR3 has 13 amino acids. DNA for the CDR3: TGTGCCAGCTCACCCCCAAGGGCGGAGACCCAGTACTTC. Its protein is CASSPPRAETQYF.

The chain couples TRBV20-1 to TRBJ2-1; 14 nucleotides align to TRBD2. Per germline, CDR1 DFQATT and CDR2 SNEGSKA (reference sequence). V shed 0 bases, J shed 7 bases, and the junction held 11 bases outside the gene matches. CDR3 length: 18 amino acids. The DNA for the CDR3 is TGCAGTGCTAGAGAACCTCGACTAGCGGGAGGGCCGTTGAATGAGCAGTTCTTC. The encoded protein is CSAREPRLAGGPLNEQFF.

The chain is built from TRBV7-3 and TRBJ2-5; 9 positions match TRBD2. CDR1 and CDR2 (germline): SGHTA, FQGTGA. The CDR3 runs 15 residues. V lost 5 bases and J lost 0; bases outside the gene matches: 4. The CDR3 DNA is TGTGCCAGCAGCCCAGGGACTAGCTACCAAGAGACCCAGTACTTC. Protein product: CASSPGTSYQETQYF. Full variable domain (remainder filled in from reference TRBV7-3 and TRBJ2-5): GAGVSQTPSNKVTEKGKYVELRCDPISGHTALYWYRQSLGQGPEFLIYFQGTGAADDSGLPNDRFFAVRPEGSVSTLKIQRTERGDSAVYLCASSPGTSYQETQYFGPGTRLLVL.

CDR3 in amino acids: CSAVGQGGRDGYTF. The DNA for the CDR3 is TGCAGCGCTGTGGGCCAAGGGGGCCGGGATGGCTACACCTTC. V usage is TRBV29-1 and J usage is TRBJ1-2, with 7 nucleotides matching TRBD1. This CDR3 spans 14 amino acids. Germline V gene sequence: CDR1 SQVTM, CDR2 ANQGSEA. With V trimmed by 7 bases and J by 6 bases, 14 bases remained unmatched.

This clonotype is labeled medium-sized. The chain is built from TRBV7-2 and TRBJ1-2, with 7 bases that match TRBD1. The CDR3 consists of 14 residues. Germline assignment: CDR1 SGHTA and CDR2 FQGNSA. The junction had 5 bases not matched to a gene; V was cut back by 5 bases and J by 2 bases. The CDR3 region is CASSRSTGNYGYTF. The CDR3 DNA sequence: TGTGCCAGCAGCCGATCGACAGGGAACTATGGCTACACCTTC.

This clonotype was recorded a few times. This chain links TRBV15 with TRBJ1-1; D is undetermined. Germline CDR1 reads LNHNV; CDR2 reads YYDKDF (reference sequence). V was trimmed by 7 bases and J by 1 base, leaving 13 bases between them. The CDR3 is 14 residues long. As DNA, the CDR3 is TGTGCCACCAATCCATACCAAGGGAACACTGAAGCTTTCTTT. This codes for CATNPYQGNTEAFF.

This clonotype has a handful of counts. The J gene is TRBJ2-7, the V gene TRBV6-1; 10 bases are a match to TRBD2. The J segment lost 7 bases and the V segment lost 3 bases, leaving 9 bases of the junction unmatched. Germline CDR1 MNHNS, CDR2 SASEGT. This CDR3 contains 15 residues. CDR3 coding DNA: TGTGCCAGCAGTGATTCTAGCGGGGGTATATATGAGCAGTACTTC. Encoded protein: CASSDSSGGIYEQYF.

CDR3 bases: TGTGCCAGCAGTACGCCTAGCGGCAGCTCCTACAATGAGCAGTTCTTC. It specifies CASSTPSGSSYNEQFF. The gene calls are TRBV28 and TRBJ2-1, with 7 bases aligning to TRBD2. Germline CDR1 reads MDHEN; CDR2 reads SYDVKM. This CDR3 has 16 residues. V trimming: 5 bases; J trimming: 0 bases; junction bases outside the gene matches: 7.

The sample holds a few counts of this clonotype. The CDR3 reads CASSQSGGPTYEQYF. As DNA, the CDR3 is TGCGCCAGCAGCCAATCAGGTGGACCTACCTACGAGCAGTACTTC. The chain recombines TRBV4-3 with TRBJ2-7; D gene uncertain. V was cut by 2 bases and J by 2 bases, with 13 bases left in between. This CDR3 has 15 amino acids. Germline V gene sequence: CDR1 LGHNA, CDR2 YSLEER.

By frequency in the sample, this clonotype is medium-sized. CDR3 in DNA: TGTGCCAGCAGTTTTACCACAGGGTTAACTGAAGCTTTCTTT. This sequence encodes CASSFTTGLTEAFF. V is TRBV27 and J is TRBJ1-1, with a possible D match to TRBD1 (6 bases). The germline V gene encodes CDR1 MNHEY and CDR2 SMNVEV (reference sequence). The V end lost 3 bases, the J end lost 5 bases, and 13 bases lay between the germline ends. This CDR3 comprises 14 residues.

This clonotype was seen a few times. The V gene is TRBV6-2 or TRBV6-3, the J gene TRBJ2-7; D gene unclear. CDR1 MNHEY and CDR2 SVGEGT come from the germline V gene. The CDR3 runs 14 residues. V lost 5 bases and J 5 bases, leaving 16 bases between the germline ends. The CDR3 is CASSIPATTHEQYF. The CDR3 region has the DNA TGTGCCAGCAGTATCCCGGCGACAACTCACGAGCAGTACTTC.

The chain is built from TRBV28 and TRBJ1-5; no clear D. The CDR3 has 15 residues. Trimming removed 5 bases at V and 6 bases at J, with 17 bases between. The germline CDR1 and CDR2 sequences are MDHEN and SYDVKM. The CDR3 spells CASSGRSGVVQPQHF. Here the CDR3 DNA reads TGTGCCAGCAGTGGGCGGTCCGGGGTGGTTCAGCCCCAGCATTTT.

The chain employs TRBV7-2 and TRBJ1-2, with D possibly matching TRBD1 (5 bases). Trimming cost V 4 bases and J 2 bases, with 14 bases left between them. The length of the CDR3 is 15 residues. Germline values: CDR1 SGHTA, CDR2 FQGNSA. The CDR3 protein is CASSSASGGNYGYTF. CDR3 coding DNA: TGTGCCAGCAGCTCAGCGTCGGGGGGGAACTATGGCTACACCTTC.

This clonotype was observed a handful of times. The chain has TRBV28 and TRBJ2-5; 11 bases are shared with TRBD2. This CDR3 has 17 amino acids. Germline-derived CDR1 and CDR2 are MDHEN and SYDVKM. Trimming cost V 0 bases and J 3 bases; bases outside gene matches: 6. In nucleotides, the CDR3 is TGTGCCAGCAGTTTATGGGCCTCGGGACTAGCGGAAGAGACCCAGTACTTC. Translating it yields CASSLWASGLAEETQYF.

This clonotype was counted a single time. CDR3 loop: CASSPRTGPNTEAFF. The CDR3 DNA reads as TGTGCCAGCAGCCCCCGGACAGGACCGAACACTGAAGCTTTCTTT. V gene TRBV9 combines with J gene TRBJ1-1, with 7 positions matching TRBD1. J gave up 1 base and V 4 bases, and 7 bases lay outside the gene matches. The germline V gene encodes CDR1 SGDLS and CDR2 YYNGEE. The CDR3 has 15 amino acids.

The chain recombines TRBV19 with TRBJ1-3; 9 bases agree with TRBD1. CDR3 length: 14 residues. J was trimmed by 4 bases and V by 5 bases; bases with no gene match: 3. Germline V gives CDR1 LNHDA, CDR2 SQIVND (reference sequence). The CDR3 DNA reads as TGTGCCAGTAGTGTGGGACAGGGCGGAAACACCATATATTTT. This encodes CASSVGQGGNTIYF.